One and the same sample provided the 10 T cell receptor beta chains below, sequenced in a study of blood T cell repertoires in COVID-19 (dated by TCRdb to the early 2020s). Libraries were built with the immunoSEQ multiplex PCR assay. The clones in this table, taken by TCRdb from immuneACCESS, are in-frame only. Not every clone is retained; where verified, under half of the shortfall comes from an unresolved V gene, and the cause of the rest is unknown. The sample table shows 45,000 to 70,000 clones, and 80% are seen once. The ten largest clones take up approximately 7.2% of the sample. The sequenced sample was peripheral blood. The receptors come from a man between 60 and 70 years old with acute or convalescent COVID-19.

This CDR3 reads CASSLEKLFF. The CDR3 DNA reads as TGTGCCAGCAGCCTCGAAAAACTGTTTTTT. The chain has TRBV6-5 and TRBJ1-4, with D unclear. V lost 6 bases to trimming and J lost 8 bases, with 4 bases between them. The CDR3 runs 10 residues. The germline V gene has CDR1 MNHEY and CDR2 SVGAGI.

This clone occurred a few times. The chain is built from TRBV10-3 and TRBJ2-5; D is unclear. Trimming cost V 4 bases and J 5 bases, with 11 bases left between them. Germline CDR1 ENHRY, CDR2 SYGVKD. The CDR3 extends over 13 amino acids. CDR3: CAISVNPRETQYF. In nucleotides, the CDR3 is TGTGCCATCAGTGTAAACCCCCGGGAGACCCAGTACTTC.

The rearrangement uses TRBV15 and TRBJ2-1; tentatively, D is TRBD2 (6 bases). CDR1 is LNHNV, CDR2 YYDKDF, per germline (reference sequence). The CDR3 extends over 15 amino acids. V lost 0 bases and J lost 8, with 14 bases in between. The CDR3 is CATSRDSGGRDEQFF. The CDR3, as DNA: TGTGCCACCAGCAGAGATTCCGGGGGTCGGGATGAGCAGTTCTTC. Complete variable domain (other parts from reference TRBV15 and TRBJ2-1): DAMVIQNPRYQVTQFGKPVTLSCSQTLNHNVMYWYQQKSSQAPKLLFHYYDKDFNNEADTPDNFQSRRPNTSFCFLDIRSPGLGDTAMYLCATSRDSGGRDEQFFGPGTRLTVL.

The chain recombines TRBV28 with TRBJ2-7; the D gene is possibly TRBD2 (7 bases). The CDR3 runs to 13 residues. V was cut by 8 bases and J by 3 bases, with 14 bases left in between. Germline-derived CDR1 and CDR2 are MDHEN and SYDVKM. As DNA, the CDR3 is TGTGCCAGCCGCGCCGGGGGGCGCTACGAGCAGTACTTC. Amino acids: CASRAGGRYEQYF.

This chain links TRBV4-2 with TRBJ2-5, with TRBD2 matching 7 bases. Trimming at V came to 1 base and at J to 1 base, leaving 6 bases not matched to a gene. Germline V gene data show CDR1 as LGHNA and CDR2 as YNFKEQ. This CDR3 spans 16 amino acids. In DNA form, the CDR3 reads TGTGCCAGCAGCCAAGCGGGCGGGGAGGGCCAAGAGACCCAGTACTTC. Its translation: CASSQAGGEGQETQYF.

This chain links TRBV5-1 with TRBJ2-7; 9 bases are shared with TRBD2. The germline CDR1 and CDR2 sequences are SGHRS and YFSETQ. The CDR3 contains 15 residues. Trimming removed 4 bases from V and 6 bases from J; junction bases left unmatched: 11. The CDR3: CASSLLGRGGGEQYF. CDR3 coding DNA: TGCGCCAGCAGCCTCCTCGGGCGGGGGGGCGGCGAGCAGTACTTC.

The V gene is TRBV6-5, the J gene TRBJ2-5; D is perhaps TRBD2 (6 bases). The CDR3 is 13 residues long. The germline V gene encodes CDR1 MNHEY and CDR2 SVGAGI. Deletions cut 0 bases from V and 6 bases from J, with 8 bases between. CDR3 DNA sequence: TGTGCCAGCAGTTACTCGCGGGGTAAGACCCAGTACTTC. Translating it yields CASSYSRGKTQYF.

CDR3 nucleotide sequence: TGTGCCAGCAGTGAAGCGCTGGCTTTTGGGGCCAACGTCCTGACTTTC. Encoded protein: CASSEALAFGANVLTF. The chain links TRBV6-1 to TRBJ2-6; D unclear. The CDR3 is 16 residues long. From germline, CDR1 is MNHNS and CDR2 SASEGT. Trimming took 0 bases from V and 3 from J, leaving 9 bases between them.

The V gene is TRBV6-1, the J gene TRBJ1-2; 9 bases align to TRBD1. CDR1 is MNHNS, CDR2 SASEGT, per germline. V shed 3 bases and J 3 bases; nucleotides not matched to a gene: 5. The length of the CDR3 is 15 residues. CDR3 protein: CASSDPQGAYYGYTF. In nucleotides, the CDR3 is TGTGCCAGCAGTGACCCACAGGGGGCGTACTATGGCTACACCTTC.

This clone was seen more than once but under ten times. CDR3 nucleotide sequence: TGTGCCAGCTCCCGGGGAGGGGCGTATAGCAATCAGCCCCAGCATTTT. It yields the protein CASSRGGAYSNQPQHF. The chain combines TRBV3-1 (or the pseudogene TRBV3-2) with TRBJ1-5; D is possibly TRBD1 (5 bases). V shed 8 bases and J shed 0 bases, with 17 bases lying between them. This CDR3 is 16 amino acids long. Germline CDR1 and CDR2: LGHDT and YNNKEL (reference sequence).